Shown below are 26 T cell receptor beta chains from a single sample sequenced in a study of blood T cell repertoires in COVID-19. Generated by immunoSEQ multiplex PCR, the TCRdb table keeps only in-frame clones and is missing some. The sample includes 250,000 to 350,000 clones, almost 90% of them seen just once. The sample was peripheral blood. The receptors shown here come from a woman aged 25 to 39 with COVID-19, enrolled during active disease.

The chain employs TRBV6-5 and TRBJ2-1, with 7 nucleotides matching TRBD2. The CDR3 is 16 amino acids. Trimming cost V 0 bases and J 3 bases; bases outside gene matches: 5. From germline, CDR1 is MNHEY and CDR2 SVGAGI. The CDR3 DNA sequence: TGTGCCAGCAGTTACTCGATACTAGCGCGCTACAATGAGCAGTTCTTC. The encoded protein is CASSYSILARYNEQFF.

This clone was seen just once. The V and J genes are TRBV7-9 and TRBJ2-6; a possible D gene is TRBD2 (6 bases). The V end lost 5 bases, the J end lost 0 bases, and 8 bases lay between the germline ends. The CDR3 length is 15 residues. From germline, CDR1 is SEHNR and CDR2 FQNEAQ (reference sequence). The CDR3 loop is CASSKGLSGANVLTF. The DNA of the CDR3 is TGTGCCAGCAGCAAGGGACTCTCTGGGGCCAACGTCCTGACTTTC.

The chain carries TRBV27 and TRBJ2-5, with 8 bases fitting TRBD1. The CDR3 has 16 residues. Germline values: CDR1 MNHEY, CDR2 SMNVEV (reference sequence). The junction had 7 bases not matched to a gene; V was cut back by 3 bases and J by 1 base. The CDR3 loop reads CASSFRTGSSQETQYF. The DNA of the CDR3 is TGTGCCAGCAGTTTCAGGACAGGGTCAAGCCAAGAGACCCAGTACTTC.

This clone was recorded once. J is TRBJ2-7 and V is TRBV2; TRBD1 aligns across 7 bases. CDR1 and CDR2 (germline): SNHLY, FYNNEI. The V and J ends lost 4 bases and 9 bases, in that order; junction bases with no gene match: 6. CDR3 length: 12 residues. CDR3 nucleotides: TGTGCCAGCAGTGGCGACAGGGTCGGGCAGTACTTC. Its protein is CASSGDRVGQYF. Together with reference TRBV2 and TRBJ2-7, the CDR3 gives the full variable domain: EPEVTQTPSHQVTQMGQEVILRCVPISNHLYFYWYRQILGQKVEFLVSFYNNEISEKSEIFDDQFSVERPDGSNFTLKIRSTKLEDSAMYFCASSGDRVGQYFGPGTRLTVT.

This chain links TRBV5-4 with TRBJ2-3; D gene uncertain. This CDR3 comprises 13 residues. V was cut by 4 bases and J by 0 bases, with 6 bases left in between. The germline V gene has CDR1 SGHNT and CDR2 YYREEE (reference sequence). The CDR3 spells CASSTTSTDTQYF. The CDR3 region has the DNA TGTGCCAGCAGCACGACTAGCACAGATACGCAGTATTTT.

J is TRBJ2-3 and V is TRBV9; 8 nucleotides agree with TRBD1. This CDR3 is 13 amino acids long. In germline, CDR1 is SGDLS, CDR2 YYNGEE. Germline trimming cut 4 bases from V and 3 bases from J; bases unmatched to any gene: 1. CDR3 in amino acids: CASSRDRTDTQYF. The CDR3 DNA sequence: TGTGCCAGCAGCCGGGACAGGACAGATACGCAGTATTTT.

This sequence joins TRBV28 and TRBJ2-7, with D possibly matching TRBD2 (5 bases). V was clipped by 4 bases and J by 4 bases, with 14 bases between them. CDR1 MDHEN and CDR2 SYDVKM come from the germline V gene. The CDR3 has 14 amino acids. CDR3: CASSSPGLLYEQYF. As DNA, the CDR3 is TGTGCCAGCAGTTCTCCGGGGTTGCTATACGAGCAGTACTTC.

CDR3 sequence (DNA): TGTGCCAGCAGTTTATTAACTAGCGGAAGCTACAATGAGCAGTTCTTC. This translates into CASSLLTSGSYNEQFF. The genes are TRBV28 and TRBJ2-1; TRBD2 agrees at 8 bases. The germline V gene encodes CDR1 MDHEN and CDR2 SYDVKM. This CDR3 has 16 residues. The trim removed 1 base at V and 3 bases at J, leaving 5 bases unmatched.

The rearrangement links TRBV25-1 to TRBJ2-7; 7 bases map to TRBD2. V lost 7 bases to trimming and J lost 2 bases; unmatched junction nucleotides: 11. The CDR3 sequence is 15 residues long. In germline, CDR1 is MGHDK, CDR2 SYGVNS. CDR3 in amino acids: CASTPGPSGAYEQYF. Written as DNA, the CDR3 is TGTGCCAGCACCCCAGGACCTAGCGGAGCCTACGAGCAGTACTTC.

V is TRBV7-9 and J is TRBJ2-5; 9 bases fit TRBD2. V shed 2 bases and J 4 bases; nucleotides not matched to a gene: 17. CDR1 and CDR2 from the germline V gene are SEHNR and FQNEAQ (reference sequence). CDR3 length equals 19 residues. This CDR3 reads CASSLTALAGDSGGETQYF. The CDR3 coding sequence is TGTGCCAGCAGCTTAACGGCCTTAGCGGGAGATAGTGGGGGAGAGACCCAGTACTTC.

The chain employs TRBV7-9 and TRBJ1-3, with D unclear. The CDR3 runs to 14 residues. Germline V gene lookup returns CDR1 SEHNR and CDR2 FQNEAQ (reference sequence). The V gene lost 3 bases and the J gene lost 1 base, with 7 bases spanning the gap. The CDR3 here is CASSFAESGNTIYF. DNA for the CDR3: TGTGCCAGCAGCTTTGCGGAGTCTGGAAACACCATATATTTT. The full variable domain, rest sourced from reference TRBV7-9 and TRBJ1-3, is DTGVSQNPRHKITKRGQNVTFRCDPISEHNRLYWYRQTLGQGPEFLTYFQNEAQLEKSRLLSDRFSAERPKGSFSTLEIQRTEQGDSAMYLCASSFAESGNTIYFGEGSWLTVV.

This clone appeared once. J is TRBJ1-1 and V is TRBV6-2 or TRBV6-3; D might be TRBD1 (5 bases). Germline values: CDR1 MNHEY, CDR2 SVGEGT. With 2 bases removed from V and 5 bases from J, the gap between germline ends came to 15 bases. The CDR3 is 15 amino acids. CDR3 protein: CASSYRGSWLTEAFF. Written as DNA, the CDR3 is TGTGCCAGCAGTTACAGGGGCTCGTGGTTAACTGAAGCTTTCTTT.

The chain combines TRBV7-3 with TRBJ2-3; unclear D gene. CDR1 and CDR2 from the germline V gene are SGHTA and FQGTGA. This CDR3 has 16 amino acids. Trimming took 5 bases from V and 2 from J, leaving 17 bases between them. The CDR3 reads CASSVSQATSTDTQYF. As DNA, the CDR3 is TGTGCCAGCAGCGTCTCCCAGGCCACGTCCACAGATACGCAGTATTTT.

V and J are TRBV4-3 and TRBJ1-3, with D tentatively TRBD1 (5 bases). Germline V lookup: CDR1 LGHNA, CDR2 YSLEER. V was shortened by 0 bases and J by 0 bases, with 12 bases between the two germline ends. The CDR3 runs 17 residues. DNA of the CDR3: TGCGCCAGCAGCCAAGACGGGCAGGGCTTCTCTGGAAACACCATATATTTT. Translated: CASSQDGQGFSGNTIYF.

The chain couples TRBV19 to TRBJ2-1; the match to TRBD2 covers 8 bases. The CDR3 loop spans 13 amino acids. V shed 1 base and J 9 bases; nucleotides not matched to a gene: 2. Germline V gene sequence: CDR1 LNHDA, CDR2 SQIVND (reference sequence). The DNA for the CDR3 is TGTGCCAGTAGTATAGCGGGAGGGGTTGAGCAGTTCTTC. Encoded protein: CASSIAGGVEQFF.

The chain recombines TRBV27 with TRBJ2-7, with TRBD2 matching 10 bases. Trimming removed 2 bases from V and 5 bases from J; junction bases left unmatched: 3. Germline V gene data show CDR1 as MNHEY and CDR2 as SMNVEV (reference sequence). This CDR3 has 14 amino acids. In nucleotides, the CDR3 is TGTGCCAGCAGTTTACTAGCGGGAGAAAACGAGCAGTACTTC. It specifies CASSLLAGENEQYF.

This clone has a handful of counts. The chain carries TRBV19 and TRBJ1-4, with a tentative D call TRBD1 (6 bases). This CDR3 comprises 15 residues. CDR1 is LNHDA and CDR2 is SQIVND in the germline V gene (reference sequence). V dropped 3 bases and J dropped 0 bases, with 8 bases sitting between them. CDR3 residues: CASSIQGTTNEKLFF. In nucleotides, the CDR3 is TGTGCCAGTAGTATCCAGGGGACAACTAATGAAAAACTGTTTTTT.

This clone appeared a single time. This chain uses TRBV27 with TRBJ1-2, with D possibly matching TRBD1 (6 bases). This CDR3 comprises 13 residues. Trimming left V 4 bases short and J 2 bases short, with 8 bases between. CDR1 MNHEY and CDR2 SMNVEV come from the germline V gene (reference sequence). The CDR3 loop is CASSYTGNYGYTF. CDR3 DNA: TGTGCCAGCAGTTATACAGGGAACTATGGCTACACCTTC.

This chain uses TRBV15 with TRBJ2-1; TRBD2 agrees at 15 bases. Germline values: CDR1 LNHNV, CDR2 YYDKDF (reference sequence). V lost 3 bases and J lost 0; bases outside the gene matches: 9. The CDR3 contains 20 residues. CDR3 coding DNA: TGTGCCACCAGCAGGGGAGGACTAGCGGGAGGGCCCCGCTCCTACAATGAGCAGTTCTTC. As protein: CATSRGGLAGGPRSYNEQFF.

This chain links TRBV5-5 with TRBJ1-1; the D gene is possibly TRBD1 (6 bases). Deletions cut 4 bases from V and 4 bases from J, with 11 bases between. The V gene's germline CDR1 is SGHKS and CDR2 YYEKEE (reference sequence). The CDR3 runs 13 residues. The CDR3 sequence is CASSTGTFTEAFF. DNA for the CDR3: TGTGCCAGCAGCACCGGGACATTCACTGAAGCTTTCTTT.

The chain carries TRBV5-1 and TRBJ2-7; TRBD2 matches 8 bases. The CDR3 is 16 amino acids. V lost 0 bases to trimming and J lost 4 bases; unmatched junction nucleotides: 9. Germline values: CDR1 SGHRS, CDR2 YFSETQ. CDR3 bases: TGCGCCAGCAGCTTGGCCGAGGCGGGGGGCGCGTACGAGCAGTACTTC. Its translation: CASSLAEAGGAYEQYF.

The V gene is TRBV28, the J gene TRBJ1-3; D gene unclear. CDR1 and CDR2 from the germline V gene are MDHEN and SYDVKM. The CDR3 loop spans 17 amino acids. The germline V and J ends were trimmed by 4 bases and 4 bases, with 20 bases remaining between them. Here the CDR3 reads CASSSVPTVLHGNTIYF. The DNA of the CDR3 is TGTGCCAGCAGTTCCGTGCCCACGGTCCTTCACGGAAACACCATATATTTT.

The J gene is TRBJ1-1, the V gene TRBV6-5, with D uncertain. V was cut by 7 bases and J by 1 base, with 16 bases left in between. CDR1 is MNHEY, CDR2 SVGAGI, per germline. This CDR3 region has 15 residues. As DNA, the CDR3 is TGTGCCAGCACCAGGACTTGGACGGAGAACACTGAAGCTTTCTTT. Amino acids: CASTRTWTENTEAFF.

The genes are TRBV19 and TRBJ1-2, with TRBD1 matching over 11 bases. From germline, CDR1 is LNHDA and CDR2 SQIVND (reference sequence). V dropped 9 bases and J dropped 4; count of bases not matched to a gene: 16. This CDR3 spans 17 amino acids. The CDR3 nucleotides read TGTGCCAGCCAGTCACCCCTGGAGGGACAGGGGGTCTATGGCTACACCTTC. As protein: CASQSPLEGQGVYGYTF.

The rearrangement uses TRBV5-4 and TRBJ2-6; 7 nucleotides agree with TRBD2. Germline loops: CDR1 SGHNT, CDR2 YYREEE (reference sequence). The CDR3 totals 15 residues. Germline trimming cut 3 bases from V and 2 bases from J; bases unmatched to any gene: 2. Here the CDR3 DNA reads TGTGCCAGCAGCTCGGGGGGAGCTGGGGCCAACGTCCTGACTTTC. It encodes CASSSGGAGANVLTF.

The chain carries TRBV28 and TRBJ2-5, with 10 bases matching TRBD2. V lost 6 bases, J lost 6 bases, and 16 bases stayed unmatched. The CDR3 totals 17 residues. The V gene's germline CDR1 is MDHEN and CDR2 SYDVKM. For the CDR3, the DNA is TGTGCCAGCAGCCCCACGCGGAGGGCTAGCGGGAGACAGACCCAGTACTTC. It specifies CASSPTRRASGRQTQYF.